This T cell receptor beta chain was documented in a study of T cell clonotyping in hematopoietic cell transplantation. There are a few counts of this clone. The time point here: recipient sample about 28 days before transplant, after cytoreduction. V was clipped by 1 base and J by 0 bases, with 16 bases between them. Per germline, CDR1 SGHDT and CDR2 YYEEEE. This CDR3 contains 17 residues. Measured with immunoSEQ multiplex PCR; TCRdb has only the in-frame clones, and not every one. Of tens of thousands of clones listed, over 75% were seen once; the top ten hold about 6%. This material consisted of peripheral blood mononuclear cells, taken before stem cell transplant. The receptor was derived from a man in his sixties with biphenotypic leukemia. Some clones in this sample may be carry-over from other donors' samples. V usage is TRBV5-6 and J usage is TRBJ1-2, with a tentative D call TRBD1 (6 bases). The CDR3 nucleotides are TGTGCCAGCAGCTTGATCTCCAGGGGCATTTCTAACTATGGCTACACCTTC. Encoded protein: CASSLISRGISNYGYTF.